The 23 T cell receptor beta chains below were found in one sample sequenced in a study of monozygotic twins with inflammatory bowel disease. After re-calling the 5' RACE reads, TCRdb lists one entry per CDR3 protein, DNA absent. The sample's table shows 110,000 to 150,000 distinct CDR3 sequences. The sequenced sample was blood. The receptor set was obtained from a human donor with ulcerative colitis or Crohn's disease, or a healthy co-twin of an affected twin (not recorded which).

V is TRBV9 and J is TRBJ2-1; there is no DNA to check the TCRdb D call of TRBD2. The CDR3 is 14 residues long. The germline V gene has CDR1 SGDLS and CDR2 YYNGEE. The CDR3 sequence is CASSEFSGSNEQFF.

V is TRBV5-1 and J is TRBJ2-1; the D call from TCRdb, TRBD2, cannot be confirmed without DNA. Germline V gene sequence: CDR1 SGHRS, CDR2 YFSETQ. The CDR3 has 20 residues. CDR3 residues: CASSLVGPGLAVGSYNEQFF.

CDR3: CSASGLAGSGNEQFF. The V gene is TRBV20-1, the J gene TRBJ2-1; the D call of TRBD2 rests on TCRdb alone, since no DNA is present to check it. CDR1 and CDR2 from the germline V gene are DFQATT and SNEGSKA (reference sequence). The CDR3 runs 15 residues.

The genes are TRBV20-1 and TRBJ1-1; TCRdb's D call, TRBD1, is unchecked because there is no DNA. Per germline, CDR1 DFQATT and CDR2 SNEGSKA (reference sequence). The CDR3 covers 13 residues. Here the CDR3 reads CSARGRVYTEAFF.

This rearrangement joins TRBV30 to TRBJ1-5. This CDR3 comprises 15 residues. The germline CDR1 and CDR2 sequences are GTSNPN and SVGIG (reference sequence). The CDR3: CAWSRRLTSNQPQHF. The whole variable domain, filled in from reference TRBV30 and TRBJ1-5, reads SQTIHQWPATLVQPVGSPLSLECTVEGTSNPNLYWYRQAAGRGLQLLFYSVGIGQISSEVPQNLSASRPQDRQFILSSKKLLLSDSGFYLCAWSRRLTSNQPQHFGDGTRLSIL.

The chain joins TRBV7-6 to TRBJ1-3. Germline V gene sequence: CDR1 SGHVS, CDR2 FNYEAQ. The CDR3 has 15 residues. The CDR3: CASSLGGNSGNTIYF.

This chain joins TRBV20-1 and TRBJ2-1; TCRdb's D call, TRBD2, is unchecked because there is no DNA. CDR3 length: 15 residues. Germline CDR1 and CDR2: DFQATT and SNEGSKA (reference sequence). CDR3 sequence reads: CSAPGGGTAYNEQFF.

The rearrangement uses TRBV27 and TRBJ2-7; TCRdb reports TRBD1, a call that lacks DNA to check it against. Germline V gene data show CDR1 as MNHEY and CDR2 as SMNVEV (reference sequence). This CDR3 comprises 16 residues. The CDR3 sequence: CASSLSQTGGSYEQYF.

V is TRBV7-8 and J is TRBJ2-2; absent DNA, TCRdb's TRBD2 call cannot be checked. The CDR3 is 14 amino acids. Germline V gene lookup returns CDR1 SGHVS and CDR2 FQNEAQ. The chain's CDR3 is CASSLLAETGELFF.

The CDR3 is CASSLGVAGGSRFF. The chain links TRBV11-1 to TRBJ2-1; the TCRdb D gene call, TRBD2, has no DNA to confirm it. The length of the CDR3 is 14 residues. Germline V gives CDR1 SGHAT, CDR2 FQDESV (reference sequence).

The V gene is TRBV6-5, the J gene TRBJ2-5; the D call of TRBD1 rests on TCRdb alone, since no DNA is present to check it. This CDR3 contains 15 residues. The V gene's germline CDR1 is MNHEY and CDR2 SVGAGI. CDR3 loop: CASSSWTGTQETQYF.

The chain combines TRBV27 with TRBJ2-3; TCRdb picks TRBD1, but there is no DNA to check that call. The germline V gene has CDR1 MNHEY and CDR2 SMNVEV (reference sequence). This CDR3 contains 15 residues. This chain's CDR3 is CASRPPGLAADTQYF.

The rearrangement uses TRBV15 and TRBJ2-7; TCRdb's D gene call, TRBD1, goes unchecked for lack of DNA. This CDR3 spans 16 amino acids. Germline V gene sequence: CDR1 LNHNV, CDR2 YYDKDF (reference sequence). The CDR3 loop is CATSPGPGTGSSEQYF.

The genes are TRBV28 and TRBJ2-1; there is no DNA to check the TCRdb D call of TRBD1. CDR3 length equals 16 residues. Germline V gene data show CDR1 as MDHEN and CDR2 as SYDVKM. The CDR3 loop reads CASSLGTGEGGNEQFF.

This chain joins TRBV5-5 and TRBJ2-1; as DNA is missing, the TRBD2 call by TCRdb cannot be tested. The germline gives CDR1 SGHKS, CDR2 YYEKEE (reference sequence). This CDR3 is 16 amino acids long. The CDR3 sequence is CASSLVASGSYNEQFF.

The gene calls are TRBV5-1 and TRBJ2-5; the TRBD2 assignment by TCRdb is unverifiable without DNA. Germline V gives CDR1 SGHRS, CDR2 YFSETQ. CDR3 length equals 16 residues. The CDR3 spells CASSDGLAGTQETQYF.

The CDR3 sequence: CASSLKGGTGANEQFF. J is TRBJ2-1 and V is TRBV7-2; with no DNA, the TCRdb D assignment of TRBD1 cannot be verified. The CDR3 has 16 amino acids. Looked up from germline, CDR1 is SGHTA and CDR2 is FQGNSA.

The chain joins TRBV5-4 to TRBJ1-4; the D gene TCRdb calls, TRBD1, cannot be checked with no DNA. This CDR3 is built from 16 residues. Germline V gives CDR1 SGHNT, CDR2 YYREEE (reference sequence). CDR3: CASSLGQAGANEKLFF.

V and J are TRBV19 and TRBJ1-1; absent DNA, TCRdb's TRBD1 call cannot be checked. Germline V CDR1 and CDR2: LNHDA, SQIVND (reference sequence). The CDR3 consists of 15 residues. CDR3 sequence: CASSIPLRGDTEAFF.

The V and J genes are TRBV12-3 or TRBV12-4 and TRBJ1-2. CDR3 length: 13 residues. The chain's CDR3 is CASSLLGPAGYTF.

V and J are TRBV28 and TRBJ2-2; TCRdb picks TRBD2, but there is no DNA to check that call. This CDR3 has 14 amino acids. Germline V gene data show CDR1 as MDHEN and CDR2 as SYDVKM. CDR3 protein: CASSKTSETGELFF. The full variable domain, rest sourced from reference TRBV28 and TRBJ2-2, is DVKVTQSSRYLVKRTGEKVFLECVQDMDHENMFWYRQDPGLGLRLIYFSYDVKMKEKGDIPEGYSVSREKKERFSLILESASTNQTSMYLCASSKTSETGELFFGEGSRLTVL.

The gene calls are TRBV20-1 and TRBJ1-5; TCRdb's D call, TRBD1, is unchecked because there is no DNA. The CDR3 loop spans 14 amino acids. The germline V gene encodes CDR1 DFQATT and CDR2 SNEGSKA (reference sequence). The CDR3 reads CSARDLTGNQPQHF.

The chain is built from TRBV20-1 and TRBJ2-5. Germline V gene sequence: CDR1 DFQATT, CDR2 SNEGSKA (reference sequence). The CDR3 consists of 11 residues. The CDR3 loop reads CSAQFQETQYF.